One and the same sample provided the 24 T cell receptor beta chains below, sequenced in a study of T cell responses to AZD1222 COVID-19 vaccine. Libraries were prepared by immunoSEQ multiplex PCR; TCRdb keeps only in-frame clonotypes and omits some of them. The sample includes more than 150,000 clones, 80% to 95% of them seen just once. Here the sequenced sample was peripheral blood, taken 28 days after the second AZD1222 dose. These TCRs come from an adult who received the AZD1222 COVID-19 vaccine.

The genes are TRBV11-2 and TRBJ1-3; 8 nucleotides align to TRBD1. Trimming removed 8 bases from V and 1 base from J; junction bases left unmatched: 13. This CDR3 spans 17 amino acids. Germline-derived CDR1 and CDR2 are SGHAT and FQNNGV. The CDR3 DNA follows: TGTGCCAGCGGCAACCTAAACAGGGGGATTTCTGGAAACACCATATATTTT. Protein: CASGNLNRGISGNTIYF.

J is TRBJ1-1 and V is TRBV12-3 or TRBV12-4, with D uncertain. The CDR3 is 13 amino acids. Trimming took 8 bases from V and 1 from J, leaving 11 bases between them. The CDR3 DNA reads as TGTGCCAGCCAACCCCCAGGGAACACTGAAGCTTTCTTT. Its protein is CASQPPGNTEAFF.

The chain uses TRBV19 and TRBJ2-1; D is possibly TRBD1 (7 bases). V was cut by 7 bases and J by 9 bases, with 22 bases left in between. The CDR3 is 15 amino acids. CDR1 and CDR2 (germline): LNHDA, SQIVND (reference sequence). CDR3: CASKTMGRGAAEQFF. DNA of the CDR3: TGTGCCAGTAAGACCATGGGCAGGGGGGCGGCTGAGCAGTTCTTC.

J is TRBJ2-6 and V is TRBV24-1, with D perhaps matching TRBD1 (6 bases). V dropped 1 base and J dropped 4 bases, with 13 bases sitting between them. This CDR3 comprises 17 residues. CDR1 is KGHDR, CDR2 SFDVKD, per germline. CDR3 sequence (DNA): TGTGCCACCAGTGATTTTCGGCAGGGGAAAGGGGCCAACGTCCTGACTTTC. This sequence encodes CATSDFRQGKGANVLTF.

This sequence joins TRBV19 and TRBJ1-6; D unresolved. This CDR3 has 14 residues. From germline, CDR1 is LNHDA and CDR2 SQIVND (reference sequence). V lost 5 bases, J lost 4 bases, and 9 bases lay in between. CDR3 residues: CASSQPEYNSPLHF. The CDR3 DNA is TGTGCCAGTAGTCAACCAGAGTATAATTCACCCCTCCACTTT.

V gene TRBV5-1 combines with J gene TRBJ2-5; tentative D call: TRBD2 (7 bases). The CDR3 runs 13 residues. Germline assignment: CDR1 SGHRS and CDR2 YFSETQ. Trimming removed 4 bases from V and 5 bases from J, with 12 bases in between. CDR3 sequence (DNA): TGCGCCAGCAGCGCGGGGGCCCGCGAGACCCAGTACTTC. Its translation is CASSAGARETQYF.

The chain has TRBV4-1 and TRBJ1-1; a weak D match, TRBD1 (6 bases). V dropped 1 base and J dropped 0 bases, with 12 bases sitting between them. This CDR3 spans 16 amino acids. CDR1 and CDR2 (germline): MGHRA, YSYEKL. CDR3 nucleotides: TGCGCCAGCAGCCAAGGAGGGGGACTGATGAACACTGAAGCTTTCTTT. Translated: CASSQGGGLMNTEAFF.

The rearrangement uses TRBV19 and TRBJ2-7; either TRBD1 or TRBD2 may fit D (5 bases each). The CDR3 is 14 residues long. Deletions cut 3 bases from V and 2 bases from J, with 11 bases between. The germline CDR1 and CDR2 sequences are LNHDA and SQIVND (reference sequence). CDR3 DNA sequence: TGTGCCAGTAGTATTGGGACGGTGGCCTACGAGCAGTACTTC. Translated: CASSIGTVAYEQYF.

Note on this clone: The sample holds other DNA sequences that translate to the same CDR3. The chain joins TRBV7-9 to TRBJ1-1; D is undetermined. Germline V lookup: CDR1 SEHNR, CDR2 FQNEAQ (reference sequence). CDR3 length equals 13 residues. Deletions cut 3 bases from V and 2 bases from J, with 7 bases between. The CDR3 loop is CASSLEGNTEAFF. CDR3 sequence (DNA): TGTGCCAGCAGCTTGGAGGGAAACACTGAAGCTTTCTTT.

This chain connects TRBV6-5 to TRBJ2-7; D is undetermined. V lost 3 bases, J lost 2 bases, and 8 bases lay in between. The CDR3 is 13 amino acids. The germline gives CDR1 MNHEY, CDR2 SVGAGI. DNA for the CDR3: TGTGCCAGCAGTTATACCCTAACCTACGAGCAGTACTTC. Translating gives CASSYTLTYEQYF.

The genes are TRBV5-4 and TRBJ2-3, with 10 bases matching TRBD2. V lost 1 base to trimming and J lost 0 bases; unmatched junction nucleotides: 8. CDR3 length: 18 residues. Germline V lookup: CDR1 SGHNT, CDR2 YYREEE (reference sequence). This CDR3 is CASSLRLAGVPSTDTQYF. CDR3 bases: TGTGCCAGCAGCTTGAGGCTAGCGGGGGTCCCTAGCACAGATACGCAGTATTTT.

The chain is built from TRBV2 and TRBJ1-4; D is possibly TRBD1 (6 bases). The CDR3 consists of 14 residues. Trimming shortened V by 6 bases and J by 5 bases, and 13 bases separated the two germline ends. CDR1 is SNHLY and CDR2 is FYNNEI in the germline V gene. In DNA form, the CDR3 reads TGTGCCAGCAGCCAACAGGGTGGAAATGAAAAACTGTTTTTT. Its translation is CASSQQGGNEKLFF.

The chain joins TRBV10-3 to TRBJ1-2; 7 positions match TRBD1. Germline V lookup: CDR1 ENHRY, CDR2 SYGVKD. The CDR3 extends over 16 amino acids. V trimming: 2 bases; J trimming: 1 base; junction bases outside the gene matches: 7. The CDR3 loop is CAISEQGTDFNYGYTF. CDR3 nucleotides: TGTGCCATCAGTGAGCAAGGGACAGACTTTAACTATGGCTACACCTTC.

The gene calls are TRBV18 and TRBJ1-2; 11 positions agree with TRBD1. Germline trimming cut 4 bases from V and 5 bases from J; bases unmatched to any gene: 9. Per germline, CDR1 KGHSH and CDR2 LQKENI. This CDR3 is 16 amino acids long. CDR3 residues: CASSLGQGAIWYGYTF. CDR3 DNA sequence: TGTGCCAGCTCACTTGGACAGGGGGCGATTTGGTATGGCTACACCTTC.

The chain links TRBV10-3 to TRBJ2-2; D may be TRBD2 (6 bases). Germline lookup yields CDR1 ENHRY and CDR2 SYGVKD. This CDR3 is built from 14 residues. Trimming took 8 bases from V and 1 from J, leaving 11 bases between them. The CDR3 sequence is CAISPRGNTGELFF. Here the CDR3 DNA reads TGTGCCATCTCCCCGCGGGGGAACACCGGGGAGCTGTTTTTT.

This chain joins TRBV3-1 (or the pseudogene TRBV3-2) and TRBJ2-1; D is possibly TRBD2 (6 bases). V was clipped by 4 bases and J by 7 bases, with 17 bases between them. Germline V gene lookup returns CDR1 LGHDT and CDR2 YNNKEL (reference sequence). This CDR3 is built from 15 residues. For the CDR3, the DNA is TGTGCCAGCAGCCCTCTGGGGGGAGCGAGAAATGAGCAGTTCTTC. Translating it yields CASSPLGGARNEQFF.

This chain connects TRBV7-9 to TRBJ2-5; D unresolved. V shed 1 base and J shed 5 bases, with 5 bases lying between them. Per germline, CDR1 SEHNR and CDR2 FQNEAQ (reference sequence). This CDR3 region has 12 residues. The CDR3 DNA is TGTGCCAGCAGCTTAGTGGGGGAGACCCAGTACTTC. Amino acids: CASSLVGETQYF.

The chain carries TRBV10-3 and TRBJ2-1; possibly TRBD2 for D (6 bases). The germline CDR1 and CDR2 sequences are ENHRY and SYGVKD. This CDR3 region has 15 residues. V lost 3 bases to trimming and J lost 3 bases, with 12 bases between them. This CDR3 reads CAISDPGTVYNEQFF. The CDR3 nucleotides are TGTGCCATCAGTGATCCCGGGACTGTCTACAATGAGCAGTTCTTC.

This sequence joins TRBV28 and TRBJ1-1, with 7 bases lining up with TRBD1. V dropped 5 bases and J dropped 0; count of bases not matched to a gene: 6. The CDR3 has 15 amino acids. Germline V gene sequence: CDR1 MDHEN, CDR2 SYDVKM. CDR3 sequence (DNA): TGTGCCAGCAGTGCAGGGACAGTGGTGAACACTGAAGCTTTCTTT. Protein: CASSAGTVVNTEAFF.

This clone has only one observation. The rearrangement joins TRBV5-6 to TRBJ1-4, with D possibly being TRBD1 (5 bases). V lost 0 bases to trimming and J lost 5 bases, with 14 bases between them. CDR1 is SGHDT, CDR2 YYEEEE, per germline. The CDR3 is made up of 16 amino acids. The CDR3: CASSLVLREPNEKLFF. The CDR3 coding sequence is TGTGCCAGCAGCTTGGTACTCAGGGAGCCAAATGAAAAACTGTTTTTT.

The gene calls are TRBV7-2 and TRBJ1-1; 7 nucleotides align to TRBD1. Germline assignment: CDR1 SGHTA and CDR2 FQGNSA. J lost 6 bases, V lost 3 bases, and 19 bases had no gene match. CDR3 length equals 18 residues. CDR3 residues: CASSLGSTIQGIVAEAFF. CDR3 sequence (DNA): TGTGCCAGCAGCTTGGGATCAACAATACAGGGGATAGTAGCTGAAGCTTTCTTT.

This CDR3 is CAWSLLAGQGEAFF. DNA for the CDR3: TGTGCCTGGAGTCTATTGGCGGGCCAGGGTGAAGCTTTCTTT. The rearrangement links TRBV30 to TRBJ1-1, with D possibly TRBD1 on 5 matching bases. The germline gives CDR1 GTSNPN, CDR2 SVGIG (reference sequence). The CDR3 contains 14 residues. Trimming left V 2 bases short and J 7 bases short, with 17 bases between.

Here the CDR3 DNA reads TGTGCCAGTAAAGGGTGGACAAGCAATCAGCCCCAGCATTTT. Translating gives CASKGWTSNQPQHF. V and J are TRBV6-5 and TRBJ1-5, with D perhaps matching TRBD1 (5 bases). The CDR3 consists of 14 residues. The V gene's germline CDR1 is MNHEY and CDR2 SVGAGI. Deletions cut 9 bases from V and 1 base from J, with 13 bases between.

The CDR3 here is CASSPGTGLGEQYF. The CDR3 nucleotides are TGTGCCAGCTCACCAGGGACAGGGTTGGGCGAGCAGTACTTC. The V gene is TRBV18, the J gene TRBJ2-7; 9 nucleotides agree with TRBD1. The CDR3 extends over 14 amino acids. The trim removed 2 bases at V and 6 bases at J, leaving 5 bases unmatched. Germline assignment: CDR1 KGHSH and CDR2 LQKENI.